This TCR beta chain was sequenced in a study of T cell changes during pregnancy in multiple sclerosis. The ends lost 1 base at V and 7 bases at J; junction bases unmatched: 14. The germline CDR1 and CDR2 sequences are SGHNT and YYREEE (reference sequence). The CDR3 is made up of 18 amino acids. TCRdb keeps only in-frame clones here, not all; method: immunoSEQ multiplex PCR. Among 120,000 or so clones listed, 90% to 95% were seen once. The gene calls are TRBV5-4 and TRBJ2-1; 10 bases are shared with TRBD2. The sample in question was peripheral blood, obtained before pregnancy. The TCR originated in a female donor with multiple sclerosis, enrolled in a pregnancy study. The CDR3 loop reads CASSLRPPGTSVLNEQFF. The DNA of the CDR3 is TGTGCCAGCAGCTTGAGGCCTCCCGGGACTAGCGTATTAAATGAGCAGTTCTTC. The full variable domain, rest sourced from reference TRBV5-4 and TRBJ2-1, is ETGVTQSPTHLIKTRGQQVTLRCSSQSGHNTVSWYQQALGQGPQFIFQYYREEENGRGNFPPRFSGLQFPNYSSELNVNALELDDSALYLCASSLRPPGTSVLNEQFFGPGTRLTVL.